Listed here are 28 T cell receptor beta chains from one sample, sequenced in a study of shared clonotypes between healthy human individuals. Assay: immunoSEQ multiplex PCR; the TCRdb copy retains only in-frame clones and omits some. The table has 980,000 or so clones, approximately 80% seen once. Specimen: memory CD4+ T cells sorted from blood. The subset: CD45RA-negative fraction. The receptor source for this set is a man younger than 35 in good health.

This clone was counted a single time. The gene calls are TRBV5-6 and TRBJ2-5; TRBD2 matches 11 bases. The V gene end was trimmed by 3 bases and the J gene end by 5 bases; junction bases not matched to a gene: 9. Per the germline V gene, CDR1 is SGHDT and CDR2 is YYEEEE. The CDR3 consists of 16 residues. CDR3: CASSWETSGVLETQYF. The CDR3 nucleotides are TGTGCCAGCAGCTGGGAGACTAGCGGGGTACTGGAGACCCAGTACTTC.

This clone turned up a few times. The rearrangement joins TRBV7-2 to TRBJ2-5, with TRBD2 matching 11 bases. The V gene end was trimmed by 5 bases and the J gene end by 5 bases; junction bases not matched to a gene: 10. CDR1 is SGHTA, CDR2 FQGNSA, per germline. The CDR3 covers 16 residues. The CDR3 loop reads CASSMIAGGKGETQYF. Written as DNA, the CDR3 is TGTGCCAGCAGCATGATAGCGGGAGGGAAGGGGGAGACCCAGTACTTC.

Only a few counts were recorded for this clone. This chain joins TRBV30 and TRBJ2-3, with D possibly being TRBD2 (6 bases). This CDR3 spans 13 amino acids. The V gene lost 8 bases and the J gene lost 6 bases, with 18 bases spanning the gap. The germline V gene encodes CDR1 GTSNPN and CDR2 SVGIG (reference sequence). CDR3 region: CAAAGAGSDTQYF. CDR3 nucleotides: TGTGCCGCGGCCGGGGCGGGGTCGGATACGCAGTATTTT.

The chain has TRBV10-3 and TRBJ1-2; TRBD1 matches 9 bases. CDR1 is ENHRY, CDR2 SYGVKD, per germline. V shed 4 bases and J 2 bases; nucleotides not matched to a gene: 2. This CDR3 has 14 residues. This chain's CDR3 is CAISVGQGNYGYTF. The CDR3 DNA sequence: TGTGCCATCAGTGTTGGACAGGGGAACTATGGCTACACCTTC.

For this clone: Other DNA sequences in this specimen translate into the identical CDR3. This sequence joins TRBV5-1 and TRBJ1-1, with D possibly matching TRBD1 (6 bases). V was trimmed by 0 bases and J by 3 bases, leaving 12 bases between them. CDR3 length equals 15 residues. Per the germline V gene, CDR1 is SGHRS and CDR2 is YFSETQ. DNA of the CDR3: TGCGCCAGCAGCTTGGATTGGGGGCGCGACACTGAAGCTTTCTTT. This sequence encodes CASSLDWGRDTEAFF.

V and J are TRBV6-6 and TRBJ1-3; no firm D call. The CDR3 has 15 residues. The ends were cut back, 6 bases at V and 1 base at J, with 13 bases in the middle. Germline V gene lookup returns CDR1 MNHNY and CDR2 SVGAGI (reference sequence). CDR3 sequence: CASSNDGMSGNTIYF. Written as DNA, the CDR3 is TGTGCCAGCAGCAACGATGGGATGTCTGGAAACACCATATATTTT.

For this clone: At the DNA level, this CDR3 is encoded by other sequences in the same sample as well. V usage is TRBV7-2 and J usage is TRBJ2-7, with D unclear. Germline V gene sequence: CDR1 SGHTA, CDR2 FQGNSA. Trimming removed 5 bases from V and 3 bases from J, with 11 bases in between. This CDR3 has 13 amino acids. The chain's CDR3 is CASSLRVNYEQYF. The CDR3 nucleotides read TGTGCCAGCAGCCTTAGGGTTAACTACGAGCAGTACTTC.

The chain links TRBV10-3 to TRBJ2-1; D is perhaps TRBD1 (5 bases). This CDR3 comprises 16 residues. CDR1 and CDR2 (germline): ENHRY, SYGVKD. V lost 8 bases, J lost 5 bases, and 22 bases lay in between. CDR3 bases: TGTGCCATCCAGACGAATAAAGGGGAAGGGAACAATGAGCAGTTCTTC. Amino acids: CAIQTNKGEGNNEQFF.

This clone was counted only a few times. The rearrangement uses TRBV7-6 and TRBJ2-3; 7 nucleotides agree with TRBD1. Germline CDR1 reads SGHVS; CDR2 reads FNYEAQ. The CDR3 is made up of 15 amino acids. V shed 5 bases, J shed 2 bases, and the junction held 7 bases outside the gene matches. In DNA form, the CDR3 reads TGTGCCAGCAGCCTCCACAGGGGAACCACAGATACGCAGTATTTT. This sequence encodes CASSLHRGTTDTQYF.

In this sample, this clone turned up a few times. The CDR3 here is CASSRQNNEKLFF. CDR3 in DNA: TGTGCCAGTAGTCGACAGAATAATGAAAAACTGTTTTTT. The chain combines TRBV19 with TRBJ1-4, with D perhaps TRBD1 (5 bases). Trimming cost V 5 bases and J 4 bases, with 8 bases left between them. Germline CDR1 reads LNHDA; CDR2 reads SQIVND (reference sequence). The CDR3 has 13 amino acids.

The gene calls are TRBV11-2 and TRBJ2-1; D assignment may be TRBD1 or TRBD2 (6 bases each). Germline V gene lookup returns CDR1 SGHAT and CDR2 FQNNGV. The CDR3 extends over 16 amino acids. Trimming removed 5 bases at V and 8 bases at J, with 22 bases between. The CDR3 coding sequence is TGTGCCAGCAGCCTGTTAGGGGGGAGTCAGCCATATGAGCAGTTCTTC. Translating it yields CASSLLGGSQPYEQFF.

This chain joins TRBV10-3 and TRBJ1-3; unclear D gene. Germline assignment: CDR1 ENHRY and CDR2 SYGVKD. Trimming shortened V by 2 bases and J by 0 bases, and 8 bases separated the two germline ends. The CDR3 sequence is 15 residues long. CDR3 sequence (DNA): TGTGCCATCAGTGAGGCAATCCACTCTGGAAACACCATATATTTT. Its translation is CAISEAIHSGNTIYF.

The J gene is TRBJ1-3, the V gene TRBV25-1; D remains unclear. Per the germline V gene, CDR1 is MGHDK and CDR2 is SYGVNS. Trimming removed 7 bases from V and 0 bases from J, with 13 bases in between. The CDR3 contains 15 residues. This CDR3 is CASTLSGGSGNTIYF. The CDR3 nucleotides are TGTGCCAGCACTTTAAGCGGAGGCTCTGGAAACACCATATATTTT.

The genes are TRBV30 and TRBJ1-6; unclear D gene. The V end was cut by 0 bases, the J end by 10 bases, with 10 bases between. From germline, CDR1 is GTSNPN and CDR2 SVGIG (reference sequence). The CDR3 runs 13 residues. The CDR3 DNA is TGTGCCTGGAGTGTGAAAAGGGAGTCACCCCTCCACTTT. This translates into CAWSVKRESPLHF.

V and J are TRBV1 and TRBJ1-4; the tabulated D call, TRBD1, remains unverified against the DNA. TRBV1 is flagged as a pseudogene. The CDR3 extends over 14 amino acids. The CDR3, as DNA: TGCACCAGCAGCCAAGACAGGGTGTTAGAAAAACTGTTTTTT. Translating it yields CTSSQDRVLEKLFF.

The chain's CDR3 is CASSAGTAGREQYF. DNA for the CDR3: TGCGCCAGCAGCGCCGGGACTGCCGGAAGGGAGCAGTACTTC. The chain carries TRBV5-1 and TRBJ2-7; D might be TRBD2 (6 bases). The germline gives CDR1 SGHRS, CDR2 YFSETQ. The CDR3 is made up of 14 amino acids. The germline V and J ends were trimmed by 4 bases and 7 bases, with 18 bases remaining between them.

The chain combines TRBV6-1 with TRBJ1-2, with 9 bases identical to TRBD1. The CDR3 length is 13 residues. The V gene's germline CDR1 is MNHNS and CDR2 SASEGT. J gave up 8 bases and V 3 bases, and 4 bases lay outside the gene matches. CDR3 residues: CASSDTGGWGYTF. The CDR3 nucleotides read TGTGCCAGCAGTGACACAGGGGGCTGGGGCTACACCTTC.

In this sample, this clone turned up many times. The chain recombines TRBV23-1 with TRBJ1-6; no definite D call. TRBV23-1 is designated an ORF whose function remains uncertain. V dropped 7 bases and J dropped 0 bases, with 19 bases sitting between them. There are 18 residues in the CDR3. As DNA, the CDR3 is TGCGCCAGCAAGGACGCACCGGTTCCCGGCTCCTATAATTCACCCCTCCACTTT. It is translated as CASKDAPVPGSYNSPLHF.

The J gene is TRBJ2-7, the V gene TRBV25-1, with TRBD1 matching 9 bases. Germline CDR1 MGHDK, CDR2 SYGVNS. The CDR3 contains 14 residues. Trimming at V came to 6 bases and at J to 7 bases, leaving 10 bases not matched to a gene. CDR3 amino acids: CASRAGTGTGEQYF. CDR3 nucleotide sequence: TGTGCCAGCAGGGCCGGGACAGGGACGGGGGAGCAGTACTTC.

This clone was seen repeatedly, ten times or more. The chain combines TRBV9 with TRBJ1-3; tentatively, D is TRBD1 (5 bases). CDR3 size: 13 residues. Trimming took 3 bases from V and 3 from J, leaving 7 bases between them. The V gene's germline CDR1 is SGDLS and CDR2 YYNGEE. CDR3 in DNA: TGTGCCAGCAGCGCCACAGGTGGAAACACCATATATTTT. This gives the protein CASSATGGNTIYF.

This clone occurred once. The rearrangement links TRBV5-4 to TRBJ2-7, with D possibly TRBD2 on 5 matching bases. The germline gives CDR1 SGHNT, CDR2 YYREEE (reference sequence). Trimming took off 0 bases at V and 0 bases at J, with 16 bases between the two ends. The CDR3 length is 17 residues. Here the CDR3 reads CASSLEGSGSSSYEQYF. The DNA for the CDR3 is TGTGCCAGCAGCTTGGAAGGGAGCGGCTCGAGCTCCTACGAGCAGTACTTC.

In DNA form, the CDR3 reads TGCAGCGTTGTCGCACATACACGCTCCTACGAGCAGTACTTC. It translates to CSVVAHTRSYEQYF. This sequence joins TRBV29-1 and TRBJ2-7; no firm D call. Between the trimmed V and J ends, which lost 4 bases and 0 bases, there was a span of 13 bases. Germline assignment: CDR1 SQVTM and CDR2 ANQGSEA. CDR3 length equals 14 residues.

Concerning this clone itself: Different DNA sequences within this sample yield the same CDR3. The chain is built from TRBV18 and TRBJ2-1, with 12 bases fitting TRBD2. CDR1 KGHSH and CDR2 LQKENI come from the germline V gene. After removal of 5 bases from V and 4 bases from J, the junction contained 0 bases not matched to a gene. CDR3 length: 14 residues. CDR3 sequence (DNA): TGTGCCAGCTCAGGGACTAGCGGGTACAATGAGCAGTTCTTC. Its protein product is CASSGTSGYNEQFF.

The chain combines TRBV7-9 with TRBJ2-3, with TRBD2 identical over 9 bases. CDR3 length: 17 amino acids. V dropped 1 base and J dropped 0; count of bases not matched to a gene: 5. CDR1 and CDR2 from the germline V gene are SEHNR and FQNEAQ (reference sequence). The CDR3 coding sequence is TGTGCCAGCAGCTTAGGTCTAGCGGGACCTAGCACAGATACGCAGTATTTT. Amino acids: CASSLGLAGPSTDTQYF.

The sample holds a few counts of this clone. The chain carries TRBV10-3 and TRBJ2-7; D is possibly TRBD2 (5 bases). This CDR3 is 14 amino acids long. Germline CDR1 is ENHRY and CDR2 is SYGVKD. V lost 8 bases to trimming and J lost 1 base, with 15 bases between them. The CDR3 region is CAIHGSTGSYEQYF. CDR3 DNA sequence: TGTGCCATCCATGGCTCGACGGGATCCTACGAGCAGTACTTC.

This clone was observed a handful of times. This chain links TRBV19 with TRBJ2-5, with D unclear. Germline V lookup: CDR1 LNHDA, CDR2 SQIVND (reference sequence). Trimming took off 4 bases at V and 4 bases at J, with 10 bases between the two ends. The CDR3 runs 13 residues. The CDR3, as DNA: TGTGCCAGTAGTAACCCAGGTGGAGAGACCCAGTACTTC. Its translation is CASSNPGGETQYF.

CDR3 in DNA: TGTGCCAGAAGCTTCGGTCAGCACTACAATGAGCAGTTCTTC. It specifies CARSFGQHYNEQFF. The chain is built from TRBV5-3 and TRBJ2-1, with D unclear. Being an ORF, TRBV5-3 has a function that is uncertain. CDR3 length: 14 amino acids. V was cut by 2 bases and J by 3 bases, with 9 bases left in between.

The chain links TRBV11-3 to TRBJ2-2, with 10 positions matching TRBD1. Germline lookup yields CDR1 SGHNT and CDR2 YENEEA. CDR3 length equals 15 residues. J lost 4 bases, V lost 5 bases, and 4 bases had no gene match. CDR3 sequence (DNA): TGTGCCAGCAGCCTAGGGACAGGGGTCACCGGGGAGCTGTTTTTT. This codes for CASSLGTGVTGELFF. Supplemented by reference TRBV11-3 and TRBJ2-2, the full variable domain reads EAGVVQSPRYKIIEKKQPVAFWCNPISGHNTLYWYLQNLGQGPELLIRYENEEAVDDSQLPKDRFSAERLKGVDSTLKIQPAELGDSAVYLCASSLGTGVTGELFFGEGSRLTVL.